Described below is a single T cell receptor beta chain sequence and its context. Its antigen is currently unknown. The sample originates from a study of cytomegalovirus exposure and HLA in healthy donors. The overall study: From HLA-typed donors, an early data release held approximately 85 million unique TCRs.

Points from the study as a whole: Some V segments, TRBV6-2 and TRBV6-3 among them, were indistinguishable and were therefore excluded. Solely CMV serostatus was available to characterize immune exposure. A further, later analysis showed that HLA-associated TCR beta chains (compared with equally common others) were more clonally expanded.

V lost 1 base and J lost 6, with 11 bases in between. The CDR3 spans 13 residues. Looked up from germline, CDR1 is SGHRS and CDR2 is YFSETQ. It was with 60 Vbeta and 13 Jbeta primers that the PCR ran. Clones were sequenced by immunoSEQ multiplex PCR, and TCRdb holds only the in-frame ones, with some missing. The sample lists approximately 130,000 clones, around 86% occurring once. The sequence came from a woman between 40 and 50 years old in good health and CMV-seronegative. The chain uses TRBV5-1 and TRBJ2-7, with a weak D call TRBD2 (6 bases). What was sequenced was PBMCs. CDR3 DNA sequence: TGCGCCAGCAGCTTGATAGGAGGGCCCGAGCAGTACTTC. Amino acids: CASSLIGGPEQYF.